This T cell receptor (beta chain) was retrieved from a study of technical replicates of blood from a few donors. The CDR3 extends over 12 amino acids. V was cut by 3 bases and J by 9 bases, with 10 bases left in between. Germline V gene sequence: CDR1 SNHLY, CDR2 FYNNEI. Repertoires were generated with immunoSEQ multiplex PCR, while TCRdb's copy carries only in-frame clones and drops some. This table has around 67,000 clones, more than 90% appearing once. The sample was T cells isolated from PBMCs. This TCR was sampled from a human donor in good health. This rearrangement joins TRBV2 to TRBJ2-3, with D perhaps matching TRBD2 (5 bases). CDR3 sequence reads: CASSEVATTQYF. Here the CDR3 DNA reads TGTGCCAGCAGTGAGGTAGCGACGACGCAGTATTTT.